The sample holds a few counts of the clone carrying this T cell receptor beta chain. The antigen remains undetermined. The sample is drawn from a study of beta chain features in type 1 diabetes. The isolated RNA, all of it, was reverse transcribed, so expressed TCRB transcripts were what got sequenced. Generated by immunoSEQ multiplex PCR, the TCRdb table keeps only in-frame clones and is missing some. Of approximately 270,000 clones in the sample, roughly an eighth were seen once. Study-level findings and limits: Among all four CD4+ subsets, Type 1 diabetes patients had TCRB CDR3s that were moderately but significantly shorter.

This CDR3 comprises 16 residues. The V segment lost 3 bases and the J segment 8 bases; nucleotides outside the gene matches: 7. Sequences were obtained from naive CD4+ T cells from blood. The chain couples TRBV23-1 to TRBJ2-1; 13 nucleotides line up with TRBD2. TRBV23-1 is given ORF status, its function remaining uncertain. The receptor was isolated from a man younger than 40 with type 1 diabetes. CDR3 loop: CASSQGLAGKCYEQFF. Here the CDR3 DNA reads TGCGCCAGCAGTCAGGGACTAGCGGGGAAATGTTATGAGCAGTTCTTC.